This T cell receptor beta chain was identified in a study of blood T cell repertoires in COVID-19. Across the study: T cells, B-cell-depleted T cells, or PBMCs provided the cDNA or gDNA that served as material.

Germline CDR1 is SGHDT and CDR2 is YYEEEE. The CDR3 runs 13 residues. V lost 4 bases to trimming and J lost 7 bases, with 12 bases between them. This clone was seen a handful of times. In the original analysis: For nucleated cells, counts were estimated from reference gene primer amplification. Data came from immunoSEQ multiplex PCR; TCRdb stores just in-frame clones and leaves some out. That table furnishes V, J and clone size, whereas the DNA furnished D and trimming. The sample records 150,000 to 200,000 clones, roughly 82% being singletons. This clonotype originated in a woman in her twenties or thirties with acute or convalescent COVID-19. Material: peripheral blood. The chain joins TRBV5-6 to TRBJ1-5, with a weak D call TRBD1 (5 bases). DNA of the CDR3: TGTGCCAGCAGCCGGGGGAACGGACAGCCCCAGCATTTT. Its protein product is CASSRGNGQPQHF.